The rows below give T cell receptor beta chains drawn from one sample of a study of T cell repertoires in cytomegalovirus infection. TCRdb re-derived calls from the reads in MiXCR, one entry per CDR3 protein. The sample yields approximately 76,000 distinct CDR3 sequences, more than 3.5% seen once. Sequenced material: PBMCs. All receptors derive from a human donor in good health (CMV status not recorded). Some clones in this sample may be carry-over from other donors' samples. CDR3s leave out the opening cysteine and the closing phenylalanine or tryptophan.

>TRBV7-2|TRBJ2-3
ASSLRGGRGYTDTQY
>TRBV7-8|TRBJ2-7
ASSLEAGGGYEQY
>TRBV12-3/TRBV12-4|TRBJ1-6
ASGESDRDSYNSPLH
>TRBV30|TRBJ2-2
AWSVGVTGELF
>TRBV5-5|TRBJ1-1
VSSLGTGGMWTEAF
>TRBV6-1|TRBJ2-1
ASRRPGQGRQNEQF
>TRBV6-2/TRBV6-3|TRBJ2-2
ASSYNLAGENTGELF
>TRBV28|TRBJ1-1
ASSFETGLAEAF
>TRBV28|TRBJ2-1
ASSGKVNEQF
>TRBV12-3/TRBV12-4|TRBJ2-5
ASSPGQLPKETQY
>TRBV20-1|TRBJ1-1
SASARNLPNTEAF
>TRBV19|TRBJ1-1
ASRKALGGESSGNTEAF
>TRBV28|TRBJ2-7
ASSLGSQGSDEQY
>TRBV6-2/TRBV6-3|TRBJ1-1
ASREGTVRPEAF
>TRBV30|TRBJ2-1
AWISGNSYNEQF
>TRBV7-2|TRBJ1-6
ASSLEGGSPLH
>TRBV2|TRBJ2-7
ASNIYRGSYEQY
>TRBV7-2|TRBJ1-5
ASSSPGQGIHQPQH